These 25 T cell receptor beta chains were all obtained from the same sample, sequenced in a study of blood T cells in healthy people across ages. A second roughly 7 to 11 cycle PCR used barcoded and J-beta primers. Each CDR3 protein gets one entry after TCRdb re-called the 5' RACE reads with MiXCR. Among hundreds of thousands of distinct CDR3 sequences listed, around 24% were seen once. Another study also made use of these data, one on T cells of mothers and their children.

Sequenced: blood. These receptors were collected from a boy aged 10-17 years in good health.

There are a few counts of this clonotype. V gene TRBV20-1 combines with J gene TRBJ2-7; 12 bases fit TRBD2. The CDR3 sequence is 14 residues long. Germline loops: CDR1 DFQATT, CDR2 SNEGSKA (reference sequence). V was clipped by 5 bases and J by 3 bases; unmatched bases: 5. CDR3 amino acids: CSAPGLAGHYEQYF. The CDR3 DNA reads TGCAGTGCTCCCGGACTAGCGGGGCACTACGAGCAGTACTTC.

This clonotype was seen a few times. The chain joins TRBV4-2 to TRBJ2-1; no clear D. Between the trimmed V and J ends, which lost 1 base and 1 base, there was a span of 11 bases. Germline lookup yields CDR1 LGHNA and CDR2 YNFKEQ. This CDR3 region has 16 residues. The CDR3: CASSQGLASSYNEQFF. The CDR3 DNA reads as TGTGCCAGCAGCCAAGGCTTAGCTAGTTCCTACAATGAGCAGTTCTTC.

This clonotype was observed a handful of times. The rearrangement uses TRBV29-1 and TRBJ2-1; maybe TRBD2 (7 bases). The end of the DNA is better explained by TRBJ2-5, so the J call may be wrong. The CDR3 totals 13 residues. Germline CDR1 reads SQVTM; CDR2 reads ANQGSEA. The CDR3 loop reads CTGGGGTSETQYF. The DNA of the CDR3 is TGCACCGGGGGCGGGGGAACCTCTGAGACCCAGTACTTC.

The J gene is TRBJ2-7, the V gene TRBV20-1, with D hard to call. This CDR3 has 10 residues. In germline, CDR1 is DFQATT, CDR2 SNEGSKA (reference sequence). V dropped 6 bases and J dropped 10 bases, with 13 bases sitting between them. CDR3 sequence reads: CSAYNGDQYF. The CDR3 DNA sequence: TGCAGTGCCTATAATGGTGACCAGTACTTC.

This clonotype has a count of ten or more. The chain links TRBV29-1 to TRBJ2-1, with 8 bases lining up with TRBD2. V lost 5 bases to trimming and J lost 8 bases; unmatched junction nucleotides: 5. This CDR3 spans 12 amino acids. Germline V gives CDR1 SQVTM, CDR2 ANQGSEA. The CDR3 DNA reads TGCAGCGTTCACAGCGGGAGCGATGAGCAGTTCTTC. Protein product: CSVHSGSDEQFF.

The chain is built from TRBV6-5 and TRBJ1-1; D is unclear. The CDR3 extends over 15 amino acids. V was trimmed by 5 bases and J by 4 bases, leaving 17 bases between them. Germline V gene data show CDR1 as MNHEY and CDR2 as SVGAGI. CDR3 coding DNA: TGTGCCAGCAGTACCCTTGGGGTCAGGAGCACTGAAGCTTTCTTT. Translating gives CASSTLGVRSTEAFF.

The chain has TRBV7-2 and TRBJ2-1; D may be TRBD2 (7 bases). Trimming shortened V by 2 bases and J by 7 bases, and 15 bases separated the two germline ends. This CDR3 is 15 amino acids long. Per germline, CDR1 SGHTA and CDR2 FQGNSA. The CDR3 here is CASSLRGGAGNEQFF. Written as DNA, the CDR3 is TGTGCCAGCAGCTTACGTGGGGGGGCGGGGAATGAGCAGTTCTTC.

This clonotype was counted only a few times. V is TRBV29-1 and J is TRBJ2-1, with D perhaps TRBD2 (6 bases). Germline CDR1 and CDR2: SQVTM and ANQGSEA. V was shortened by 7 bases and J by 3 bases, with 25 bases between the two germline ends. The CDR3 runs to 17 residues. CDR3 loop: CSASGPAGSVVYNEQFF. The CDR3 DNA reads as TGCAGCGCTTCGGGACCAGCGGGTTCCGTAGTCTACAATGAGCAGTTCTTC.

The gene calls are TRBV5-8 and TRBJ2-5, with D tentatively TRBD2 (5 bases). The CDR3 sequence is 14 residues long. CDR1 SGHTS and CDR2 YDEGEE come from the germline V gene. V was shortened by 7 bases and J by 4 bases, with 17 bases between the two germline ends. The DNA for the CDR3 is TGTGCCAGCGACTGGACTGGGATAGGAGAGACCCAGTACTTC. Its translation: CASDWTGIGETQYF.

V gene TRBV20-1 combines with J gene TRBJ2-5; perhaps TRBD2 as D (6 bases). CDR3 length equals 16 residues. Germline CDR1 DFQATT, CDR2 SNEGSKA (reference sequence). V lost 0 bases and J lost 2, with 16 bases in between. CDR3 residues: CSARDVGGAGQETQYF. CDR3 coding DNA: TGCAGTGCTAGAGATGTGGGGGGAGCAGGACAAGAGACCCAGTACTTC.

This clonotype appeared a few times. The chain employs TRBV11-2 and TRBJ2-7; 8 bases align to TRBD1. This CDR3 contains 17 residues. CDR1 and CDR2 from the germline V gene are SGHAT and FQNNGV. J was trimmed by 3 bases and V by 2 bases; bases with no gene match: 12. The CDR3 DNA sequence: TGTGCCAGCAGCTTAAGGCCGGGACAGGCTAAGGGCTACGAGCAGTACTTC. This gives the protein CASSLRPGQAKGYEQYF.

The genes are TRBV20-1 and TRBJ2-3; D gene ambiguous. The CDR3 is made up of 16 amino acids. Trimming left V 2 bases short and J 4 bases short, with 19 bases between. Germline CDR1 DFQATT, CDR2 SNEGSKA (reference sequence). The CDR3: CSARIVWRKGPDTQYF. DNA for the CDR3: TGCAGTGCTAGAATAGTATGGCGTAAGGGTCCAGATACGCAGTATTTT.

This clonotype has only a few counts. The rearrangement uses TRBV20-1 and TRBJ2-4; D is ambiguous. V was clipped by 6 bases and J by 0 bases, with 15 bases between them. CDR3 length equals 15 residues. Germline values: CDR1 DFQATT, CDR2 SNEGSKA (reference sequence). Here the CDR3 DNA reads TGCAGTGCCCTAGTGAGGCCCTTAGCCAAAAACATTCAGTACTTC. It codes for CSALVRPLAKNIQYF.

This clonotype was seen a few times. V and J are TRBV12-3 or TRBV12-4 and TRBJ1-1; 8 bases are a match to TRBD1. The CDR3 sequence is 15 residues long. Trimming cost V 3 bases and J 1 base; bases outside gene matches: 4. The CDR3 DNA reads as TGTGCCAGCAGTTTCAGGGGGCCCGGGAACACTGAAGCTTTCTTT. Translation gives CASSFRGPGNTEAFF.

The table lists this clonotype with a few counts. This chain connects TRBV20-1 to TRBJ2-5, with D perhaps matching TRBD1 or TRBD2 (5 bases each). Per germline, CDR1 DFQATT and CDR2 SNEGSKA (reference sequence). Between the trimmed V and J ends, which lost 0 bases and 1 base, there was a span of 12 bases. The CDR3 spans 15 residues. CDR3 sequence reads: CSARDLGDLQETQYF. The CDR3 region has the DNA TGCAGTGCTAGAGATCTAGGGGACCTCCAAGAGACCCAGTACTTC.

Only one count was recorded for this clonotype. V usage is TRBV10-3 and J usage is TRBJ2-3, with D unresolved. Germline CDR1 and CDR2: ENHRY and SYGVKD. This CDR3 has 14 residues. Trimming stripped 4 bases from V and 1 base from J, with 9 bases between. For the CDR3, the DNA is TGTGCCATCAGTGGTGTTGGGGGCACAGATACGCAGTATTTT. Its translation: CAISGVGGTDTQYF.

This clonotype was counted only a few times. V usage is TRBV4-3 and J usage is TRBJ2-7, with 7 nucleotides matching TRBD2. Germline assignment: CDR1 LGHNA and CDR2 YSLEER. V dropped 0 bases and J dropped 2; count of bases not matched to a gene: 7. There are 16 residues in the CDR3. The CDR3 DNA follows: TGCGCCAGCAGCCAAGATTGGGGGGAGGGCCCCTACGAGCAGTACTTC. Protein product: CASSQDWGEGPYEQYF.

This clonotype was counted only a few times. The chain carries TRBV28 and TRBJ2-5, with D tentatively TRBD2 (6 bases). Trimming pared 10 bases from V and 1 base from J, leaving 10 bases between. Germline values: CDR1 MDHEN, CDR2 SYDVKM. CDR3 length: 12 amino acids. CDR3 nucleotide sequence: TGTGCCACCGGGGAGGCCCAAGAGACCCAGTACTTC. This codes for CATGEAQETQYF.

This clonotype was observed a handful of times. The chain recombines TRBV29-1 with TRBJ2-1, with 8 bases matching TRBD1. Looked up from germline, CDR1 is SQVTM and CDR2 is ANQGSEA. Losses at the gene ends were 3 bases for V and 7 bases for J; bases not matched to a gene: 2. The CDR3 has 12 amino acids. The CDR3 DNA follows: TGCAGCGTTGATCAGGGGGCAAATGAGCAGTTCTTC. It translates to CSVDQGANEQFF.

V usage is TRBV4-3 and J usage is TRBJ2-7; the D is unclear. The CDR3 contains 16 residues. V shed 3 bases and J shed 2 bases, with 17 bases lying between them. Germline V gives CDR1 LGHNA, CDR2 YSLEER. The CDR3: CASSQRTADPPYEQYF. The CDR3, as DNA: TGCGCCAGCAGCCAGAGGACCGCCGACCCCCCCTACGAGCAGTACTTC.

V and J are TRBV2 and TRBJ2-5, with 7 nucleotides matching TRBD1. J was trimmed by 11 bases and V by 3 bases; bases with no gene match: 12. The CDR3 contains 14 residues. Germline assignment: CDR1 SNHLY and CDR2 FYNNEI. The CDR3 region has the DNA TGTGCCAGCAGTGATCGGGACAGCTTTTGGGAGCAGTACTTC. It encodes CASSDRDSFWEQYF.

Only a few counts were recorded for this clonotype. The J gene is TRBJ2-3, the V gene TRBV7-2; TRBD2 aligns across 8 bases. This CDR3 has 16 residues. The germline gives CDR1 SGHTA, CDR2 FQGNSA. Trimming at V came to 4 bases and at J to 2 bases, leaving 8 bases not matched to a gene. CDR3 in DNA: TGTGCCAGCAGCTGGACTAGCACAGAACCCACAGATACGCAGTATTTT. Translated, it gives CASSWTSTEPTDTQYF. Using reference TRBV7-2 and TRBJ2-3 for the parts outside the CDR3, the full variable domain is GAGVSQSPSNKVTEKGKDVELRCDPISGHTALYWYRQSLGQGLEFLIYFQGNSAPDKSGLPSDRFSAERTGGSVSTLTIQRTQQEDSAVYLCASSWTSTEPTDTQYFGPGTRLTVL.

The chain links TRBV20-1 to TRBJ2-5; 8 nucleotides align to TRBD1. Judging by the DNA end, TRBJ2-7 fits better; the J call may be wrong. Germline lookup yields CDR1 DFQATT and CDR2 SNEGSKA (reference sequence). This CDR3 contains 17 residues. The CDR3 region has the DNA TGCAGTGCTAGAGCGGGTCCAGGGGGCGAAATTACCTACGAGCAGTACTTC. Translation: CSARAGPGGEITYEQYF.

The rearrangement links TRBV12-3 or TRBV12-4 to TRBJ2-5; D not certain. Trimming left V 3 bases short and J 2 bases short, with 7 bases between. The CDR3 spans 13 residues. DNA for the CDR3: TGTGCCAGCAGTTTCCTCCATCAAGAGACCCAGTACTTC. Translating gives CASSFLHQETQYF.

This clonotype has more than one count but fewer than ten. V usage is TRBV4-3 and J usage is TRBJ1-4; maybe TRBD1 (5 bases). Germline loops: CDR1 LGHNA, CDR2 YSLEER. V dropped 4 bases and J dropped 4 bases, with 25 bases sitting between them. The CDR3 has 19 amino acids. CDR3 DNA sequence: TGCGCCAGCAGCCCTGGAGCGATCAATTTCAGGGATGTTAATGAAAAACTGTTTTTT. Its protein is CASSPGAINFRDVNEKLFF.